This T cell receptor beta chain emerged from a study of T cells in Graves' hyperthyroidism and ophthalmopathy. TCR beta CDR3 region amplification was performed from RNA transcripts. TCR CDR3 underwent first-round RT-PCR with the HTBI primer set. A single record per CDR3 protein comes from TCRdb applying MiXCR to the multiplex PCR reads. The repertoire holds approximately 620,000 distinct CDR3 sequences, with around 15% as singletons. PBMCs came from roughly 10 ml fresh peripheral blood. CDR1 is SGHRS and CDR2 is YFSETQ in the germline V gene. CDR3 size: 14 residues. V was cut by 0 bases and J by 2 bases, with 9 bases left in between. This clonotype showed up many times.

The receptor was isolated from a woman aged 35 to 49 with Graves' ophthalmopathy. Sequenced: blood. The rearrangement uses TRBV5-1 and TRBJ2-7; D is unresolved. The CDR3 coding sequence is TGCGCCAGCAGCTTGGGTCAGTCGACCTACGAGCAGTACTTC. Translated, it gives CASSLGQSTYEQYF.